These 30 T cell receptor beta chains came from one sample sequenced in a study of T cell repertoires in ileal Crohn's disease. Time point: neoterminal ileum biopsy at postoperative endoscopy, about 6 months after surgery. TCRdb keeps only in-frame clones here, not all; method: immunoSEQ multiplex PCR. The sample lists about 13,000 clones; approximately 81% were seen once. The sequenced sample consisted of ileal tissue. The receptors here all came from an adult with Crohn's disease.

This clone was observed a handful of times. The rearrangement links TRBV30 to TRBJ1-6, with 8 bases lining up with TRBD1. This CDR3 region has 14 residues. V lost 6 bases, J lost 5 bases, and 6 bases stayed unmatched. CDR1 and CDR2 from the germline V gene are GTSNPN and SVGIG (reference sequence). The CDR3 DNA follows: TGTGCCTGCCGGACAGGGAATGATAATTCACCCCTCCACTTT. Its protein is CACRTGNDNSPLHF.

V and J are TRBV7-2 and TRBJ1-2; 9 nucleotides match TRBD1. V trimming: 5 bases; J trimming: 1 base; junction bases outside the gene matches: 2. This CDR3 region has 14 residues. Germline-derived CDR1 and CDR2 are SGHTA and FQGNSA. Here the CDR3 DNA reads TGTGCCAGCAGCACGACAGGGGGTAACTATGGCTACACCTTC. This gives the protein CASSTTGGNYGYTF.

The genes are TRBV7-9 and TRBJ2-1, with 11 bases identical to TRBD2. Germline CDR1 reads SEHNR; CDR2 reads FQNEAQ (reference sequence). Trimming removed 1 base from V and 3 bases from J; junction bases left unmatched: 11. The CDR3 spans 19 residues. CDR3 nucleotide sequence: TGTGCCAGCAGCTTAGTAGGGCTAGCGGGGGGCCGCTACTACAATGAGCAGTTCTTC. Translation gives CASSLVGLAGGRYYNEQFF.

V is TRBV19 and J is TRBJ2-2; 10 nucleotides match TRBD2. Trimming took 0 bases from V and 3 from J; bases not matched to a gene: 7. Germline V gene data show CDR1 as LNHDA and CDR2 as SQIVND (reference sequence). The CDR3 runs to 18 residues. This CDR3 reads CASSIDSLSGGYTGELFF. For the CDR3, the DNA is TGTGCCAGTAGTATAGATTCCCTTAGCGGGGGGTACACCGGGGAGCTGTTTTTT.

The chain couples TRBV6-5 to TRBJ1-4; 7 bases line up with TRBD1. The CDR3 has 14 residues. Germline V lookup: CDR1 MNHEY, CDR2 SVGAGI. V was clipped by 4 bases and J by 10 bases; unmatched bases: 9. In DNA form, the CDR3 reads TGTGCCAGCAGTTTTCAGGGGGATTGGGGAAAACTGTTTTTT. It yields the protein CASSFQGDWGKLFF.

This clone was found once. The chain links TRBV27 to TRBJ1-5; 7 bases align to TRBD1. The CDR3 contains 16 residues. Trimming at V came to 5 bases and at J to 7 bases, leaving 14 bases not matched to a gene. Looked up from germline, CDR1 is MNHEY and CDR2 is SMNVEV (reference sequence). The CDR3 DNA reads TGTGCCAGCAGTGTGACAGGGTTGGTCTCCTCCCAGCCCCAGCATTTT. This gives the protein CASSVTGLVSSQPQHF.

This clone is labeled large. The gene calls are TRBV5-4 and TRBJ2-1; TRBD2 matches 16 bases. CDR1 SGHNT and CDR2 YYREEE come from the germline V gene (reference sequence). This CDR3 comprises 18 residues. After removal of 3 bases from V and 3 bases from J, the junction contained 6 bases not matched to a gene. CDR3 loop: CASSSPGLAGGLYNEQFF. The CDR3 DNA reads TGTGCCAGCAGCTCCCCGGGACTAGCGGGGGGGCTCTACAATGAGCAGTTCTTC.

This rearrangement joins TRBV20-1 to TRBJ1-2; D call uncertain. V gave up 3 bases and J gave up 7 bases, with 9 bases separating them. The germline gives CDR1 DFQATT, CDR2 SNEGSKA (reference sequence). This CDR3 is built from 11 residues. DNA of the CDR3: TGCAGTGCTAGTCACTCGCCTGGCTACACCTTC. Translated, it gives CSASHSPGYTF.

The chain joins TRBV6-1 to TRBJ2-7; the D gene is possibly TRBD1 (6 bases). The CDR3 sequence is 13 residues long. Germline V gives CDR1 MNHNS, CDR2 SASEGT. Trimming removed 4 bases at V and 3 bases at J, with 10 bases between. The CDR3: CASSATGFYEQYF. The DNA for the CDR3 is TGTGCCAGCAGTGCTACAGGGTTCTACGAGCAGTACTTC.

This chain connects TRBV28 to TRBJ2-3; TRBD2 matches at 7 bases. The germline V gene encodes CDR1 MDHEN and CDR2 SYDVKM. The CDR3 contains 15 residues. Unmatched junction bases numbered 9, after V lost 5 bases and J lost 4 bases. The CDR3 bases are TGTGCCAGCAGTGGCCCGGGGAGGGTCCCAGATACGCAGTATTTT. Protein: CASSGPGRVPDTQYF.

The rearrangement uses TRBV11-1 and TRBJ2-7; 9 bases are a match to TRBD1. V trimming: 4 bases; J trimming: 5 bases; junction bases outside the gene matches: 0. The CDR3 loop spans 12 amino acids. CDR1 is SGHAT, CDR2 FQDESV, per germline (reference sequence). DNA for the CDR3: TGTGCCAGCAGCTGGGACAGGGACGAGCAGTACTTC. Protein product: CASSWDRDEQYF.

The V gene is TRBV28, the J gene TRBJ1-2; 7 nucleotides line up with TRBD1. With V trimmed by 6 bases and J by 2 bases, 6 bases remained unmatched. Germline loops: CDR1 MDHEN, CDR2 SYDVKM. The CDR3 extends over 14 amino acids. In DNA form, the CDR3 reads TGTGCCAGCAGCCTTTTGACAGGGAACTATGGCTACACCTTC. Translated: CASSLLTGNYGYTF.

The chain couples TRBV7-3 to TRBJ1-2; D call uncertain. Deletions cut 2 bases from V and 4 bases from J, with 5 bases between. Germline V gene lookup returns CDR1 SGHTA and CDR2 FQGTGA. The CDR3 is 12 amino acids. The CDR3 spells CASSLSGYGYTF. The CDR3 DNA is TGTGCCAGCAGCTTATCCGGCTATGGCTACACCTTC.

The chain carries TRBV19 and TRBJ1-6, with D perhaps TRBD1 (5 bases). V was shortened by 7 bases and J by 7 bases, with 11 bases between the two germline ends. The CDR3 is 13 amino acids. The germline gives CDR1 LNHDA, CDR2 SQIVND (reference sequence). CDR3 sequence (DNA): TGTGCCAGTACCCCCGGGGGGAATTCACCCCTCCACTTT. Its translation is CASTPGGNSPLHF.

V is TRBV19 and J is TRBJ2-7; TRBD1 agrees at 8 bases. Germline CDR1 LNHDA, CDR2 SQIVND (reference sequence). The CDR3 consists of 14 residues. With 6 bases clipped from V and 6 bases from J, the junction kept 10 bases outside the gene matches. Here the CDR3 DNA reads TGTGCCAGTAGCCAGGGACAGGTAATAAGCGAGCAGTACTTC. It encodes CASSQGQVISEQYF.

The J gene is TRBJ2-2, the V gene TRBV21-1; TRBD2 is taken as the D call from the table, unchecked against the DNA. TRBV21-1 is marked as a pseudogene. CDR3 length: 14 residues. CDR3 DNA: TGTGCCAGCAGCGCCGGGGTTGCTTCCGGGGAGCTGTTTTTT. Amino acids: CASSAGVASGELFF.

The chain couples TRBV9 to TRBJ2-5; 8 bases are a match to TRBD2. Germline lookup yields CDR1 SGDLS and CDR2 YYNGEE. With 4 bases clipped from V and 5 bases from J, the junction kept 10 bases outside the gene matches. CDR3 size: 15 residues. In DNA, the CDR3 is TGTGCCAGCAGCCCTGGGGCGGGGGGTGCGGAGACCCAGTACTTC. Its translation is CASSPGAGGAETQYF.

The genes are TRBV15 and TRBJ1-3, with TRBD1 identical over 7 bases. The CDR3 length is 17 residues. V shed 0 bases and J 0 bases; nucleotides not matched to a gene: 5. Germline V gene sequence: CDR1 LNHNV, CDR2 YYDKDF (reference sequence). The CDR3 loop is CATSRDLGQNSGNTIYF. CDR3 DNA: TGTGCCACCAGCAGAGATTTGGGACAGAACTCTGGAAACACCATATATTTT.

CDR3 sequence reads: CASRLRTSGKRETQYF. The CDR3 region has the DNA TGTGCCAGTAGACTCAGGACTAGCGGGAAACGGGAGACCCAGTACTTC. This chain uses TRBV28 with TRBJ2-5; 12 positions match TRBD2. The CDR3 has 16 residues. The J segment lost 5 bases and the V segment lost 9 bases, leaving 13 bases of the junction unmatched. The V gene's germline CDR1 is MDHEN and CDR2 SYDVKM.

This chain joins TRBV28 and TRBJ2-5; 8 bases line up with TRBD1. CDR3 size: 15 residues. The trim removed 4 bases at V and 4 bases at J, leaving 8 bases unmatched. From germline, CDR1 is MDHEN and CDR2 SYDVKM. The CDR3 is CASSSPGTGRETQYF. The DNA for the CDR3 is TGTGCCAGCAGTTCCCCGGGGACAGGTCGAGAGACCCAGTACTTC.

This chain connects TRBV30 to TRBJ2-5; 10 bases fit TRBD1. V lost 3 bases to trimming and J lost 6 bases; unmatched junction nucleotides: 1. This CDR3 spans 12 amino acids. Germline V gives CDR1 GTSNPN, CDR2 SVGIG (reference sequence). The CDR3: CAWRDRGKTQYF. CDR3 coding DNA: TGTGCCTGGAGGGACAGGGGGAAGACCCAGTACTTC.

The rearrangement joins TRBV29-1 to TRBJ2-2, with D tentatively TRBD2 (5 bases). The CDR3 covers 14 residues. Germline V gene sequence: CDR1 SQVTM, CDR2 ANQGSEA. The V end was cut by 5 bases, the J end by 5 bases, with 15 bases between. CDR3 amino acids: CSVREGGETGELFF. CDR3 nucleotide sequence: TGCAGCGTTAGAGAGGGCGGCGAGACCGGGGAGCTGTTTTTT.

The chain combines TRBV28 with TRBJ1-1; a possible D gene is TRBD1 (6 bases). Trimming pared 7 bases from V and 10 bases from J, leaving 25 bases between. The CDR3 has 15 residues. Per the germline V gene, CDR1 is MDHEN and CDR2 is SYDVKM. CDR3 sequence (DNA): TGTGCCAGCACATCCCGGGGACACCTATTTCTTCCAGCTTTCTTT. Translated: CASTSRGHLFLPAFF.

The chain joins TRBV19 to TRBJ1-2, with D unclear. CDR1 is LNHDA, CDR2 SQIVND, per germline (reference sequence). The ends were cut back, 5 bases at V and 10 bases at J, with 11 bases in the middle. This CDR3 is built from 11 residues. The CDR3 bases are TGTGCCAGTAGTGGAGCCTCGAACTACACCTTC. This codes for CASSGASNYTF.

The chain's CDR3 is CASNPIGLGDEQYF. The CDR3 DNA follows: TGCGCCAGCAACCCCATCGGCCTAGGGGACGAGCAGTACTTC. The chain couples TRBV5-1 to TRBJ2-7; D possibly corresponds to TRBD1 (5 bases). V lost 6 bases and J lost 5, with 18 bases in between. CDR3 length equals 14 residues. Germline loops: CDR1 SGHRS, CDR2 YFSETQ.

The V and J genes are TRBV29-1 and TRBJ2-4; TRBD1 aligns across 7 bases. Germline-derived CDR1 and CDR2 are SQVTM and ANQGSEA. The CDR3 contains 14 residues. Trimming removed 6 bases from V and 4 bases from J; junction bases left unmatched: 9. CDR3 sequence: CSVTHTGEKNIQYF. For the CDR3, the DNA is TGCAGCGTGACACATACAGGGGAAAAAAACATTCAGTACTTC. The full variable domain, completed using reference TRBV29-1 and TRBJ2-4, is SAVISQKPSRDICQRGTSLTIQCQVDSQVTMMFWYRQQPGQSLTLIATANQGSEATYESGFVIDKFPISRPNLTFSTLTVSNMSPEDSSIYLCSVTHTGEKNIQYFGAGTRLSVL.

As for this clone: Its ends do not fully match the called genes, so a read error is possible. V usage is TRBV4-1 and J usage is TRBJ2-7; 8 positions agree with TRBD1. This CDR3 region has 15 residues. Germline loops: CDR1 MGHRA, CDR2 YSYEKL. The CDR3 here is CASSQGQGASFEQYF. The CDR3 DNA sequence: TGCGCCAGCAGCCAAGGGCAGGGGGCGTCCTTCGAGCAGTACTTC.

This chain uses TRBV5-1 with TRBJ2-5; 8 bases are shared with TRBD1. V shed 2 bases, J shed 1 base, and the junction held 4 bases outside the gene matches. CDR3 size: 15 residues. Germline V gene data show CDR1 as SGHRS and CDR2 as YFSETQ. In DNA form, the CDR3 reads TGCGCCAGCAGCTTCGGACAGGGTGGCCAAGAGACCCAGTACTTC. This sequence encodes CASSFGQGGQETQYF.

This clone was observed a handful of times. V and J are TRBV9 and TRBJ2-1, with 10 bases lining up with TRBD2. Germline V gene sequence: CDR1 SGDLS, CDR2 YYNGEE. J was trimmed by 8 bases and V by 0 bases; bases with no gene match: 5. This CDR3 region has 15 residues. The CDR3 reads CASSVEAGGFYEQFF. The CDR3 DNA follows: TGTGCCAGCAGCGTAGAAGCGGGGGGGTTTTATGAGCAGTTCTTC.

The chain employs TRBV6-4 and TRBJ1-2; the D is unclear. Looked up from germline, CDR1 is MRHNA and CDR2 is SNTAGT. V was cut by 6 bases and J by 0 bases, with 14 bases left in between. The CDR3 contains 15 residues. CDR3 residues: CASREGSIANYGYTF. The CDR3, as DNA: TGTGCCAGCAGGGAGGGCTCCATAGCTAACTATGGCTACACCTTC.